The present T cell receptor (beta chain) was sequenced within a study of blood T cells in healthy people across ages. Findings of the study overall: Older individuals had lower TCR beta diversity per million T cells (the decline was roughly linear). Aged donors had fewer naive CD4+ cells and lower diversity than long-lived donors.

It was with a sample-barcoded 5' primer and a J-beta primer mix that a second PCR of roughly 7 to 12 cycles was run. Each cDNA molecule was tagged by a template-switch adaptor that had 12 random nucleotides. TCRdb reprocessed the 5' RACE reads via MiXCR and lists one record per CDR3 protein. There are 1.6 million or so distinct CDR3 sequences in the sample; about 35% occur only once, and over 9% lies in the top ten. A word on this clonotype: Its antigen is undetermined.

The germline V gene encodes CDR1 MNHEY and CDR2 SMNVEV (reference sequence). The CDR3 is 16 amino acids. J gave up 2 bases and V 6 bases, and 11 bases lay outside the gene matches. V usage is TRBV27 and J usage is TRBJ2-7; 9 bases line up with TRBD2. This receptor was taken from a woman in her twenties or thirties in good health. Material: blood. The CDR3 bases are TGTGCCAGCAGCTCCCGACGACTAGCGGAGGCCTACGAGCAGTACTTC. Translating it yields CASSSRRLAEAYEQYF.